The rows below give T cell receptor beta chains drawn from one sample of a study of STAT5B mutations in CD4+ large granular lymphocyte leukemia. Profiled with immunoSEQ multiplex PCR; TCRdb holds only in-frame clones, not every one. This table holds 20,000 to 25,000 clones, roughly 80% found once. Specimen: CD4+ T cells from blood buffy coats. The receptors stem from a human donor in good health. Each CDR3 is given with its conserved first and last residue. A D gene is named only where the DNA matches it firmly. Size tells how often a clone was seen (once, few, many) or the class of an expanded clone, and some rows leave it out.

D,length,size,J,V,DNA,CDR3
TRBD2,16,.,TRBJ2-1,TRBV4-3,TGCGCCAGCAGCTTAAAAGCGGGGGGGTCCTACAATGAGCAGTTCTTC,CASSLKAGGSYNEQFF
.,16,.,TRBJ2-7,TRBV21-1,TGTGCCAGCAGCAAAGCGCTTAAGGGGGGAGCCTACGAGCAGTACTTC,CASSKALKGGAYEQYF
TRBD1,15,.,TRBJ2-3,TRBV28,TGTGCCAGTCGCCCCGAGGACAGGGCAGCAGATACGCAGTATTTT,CASRPEDRAADTQYF
TRBD1,14,.,TRBJ1-1,TRBV28,TGTGCCAGCAGTAATCAGGGGGCGGAGACTGAAGCTTTCTTT,CASSNQGAETEAFF
TRBD1,16,.,TRBJ1-6,TRBV18,TGTGCCAGCTCACCTCGACAGGGGGCCGGTAATTCACCCCTCCACTTT,CASSPRQGAGNSPLHF
TRBD2,18,.,TRBJ2-1,TRBV27,TGTGCCAGCAGTCCTCCCCCCCCGCTAGCGGGAGAGTACAATGAGCAGTTCTTC,CASSPPPPLAGEYNEQFF
.,14,once,TRBJ2-5,TRBV11-3,TGTGCCAGCAGCGCGACCGGGTCATCAAAGACCCAGTACTTC,CASSATGSSKTQYF
.,13,.,TRBJ1-2,TRBV7-2,TGTGCCAGCAGCTTGCAGGAGGGACGTGGCTACACCTTC,CASSLQEGRGYTF
TRBD2,16,.,TRBJ2-5,TRBV10-3,TGTGCCATCAGTCTGACTAGCGGGGGGGCCGTAGAGACCCAGTACTTC,CAISLTSGGAVETQYF
TRBD2,17,.,TRBJ2-2,TRBV5-6,TGTGCCAGCAGCTTACTAGCGGGAACGGCGAACACCGGGGAGCTGTTTTTT,CASSLLAGTANTGELFF
.,15,.,TRBJ2-1,TRBV6-1,TGTGCCAGCAGTGAATCGGTAGCGGAGTACAATGAGCAGTTCTTC,CASSESVAEYNEQFF
TRBD1,16,.,TRBJ1-6,TRBV10-1,TGCGCCAGCAGAAGGACAGGGCGGTTGGATAATTCACCCCTCCACTTT,CASRRTGRLDNSPLHF
.,12,once,TRBJ2-3,TRBV30,TGTGCCTGGAGGCCCAGGGCTAATACGCAGTATTTT,CAWRPRANTQYF
TRBD1,13,.,TRBJ2-7,TRBV14,TGTGCCAGCAGCCGACAGGGAGCCTACGAGCAGTACTTC,CASSRQGAYEQYF
.,16,.,TRBJ1-2,TRBV4-3,TGCGCCAGCAGCCAATCCGCCGGGACGGGCAACTATGGCTACACCTTC,CASSQSAGTGNYGYTF
TRBD2,15,.,TRBJ2-1,TRBV5-4,TGTGCCAGCAGCTTGGTTAGCGGGGGGGCTTCGGAGCAGTTCTTC,CASSLVSGGASEQFF
.,17,.,TRBJ2-5,TRBV4-2,TGTGCCAGCAGCCAAGAGGTTTCGGGGGCCCCCTCCAAGACCCAGTACTTC,CASSQEVSGAPSKTQYF
.,15,.,TRBJ2-7,TRBV7-9,TGTGCCAGCAGCCCCCCCGGGACCACTTCCTACGAGCAGTACTTC,CASSPPGTTSYEQYF
TRBD2,15,.,TRBJ2-1,TRBV6-5,TGTGCCAGCAGATTAGCGGGGGGGGTCTACAATGAGCAGTTCTTC,CASRLAGGVYNEQFF
.,16,.,TRBJ2-6,TRBV5-6,TGTGCCAGCAGCTTGGGCCAAACTCTTAGGGCCAACGTCCTGACTTTC,CASSLGQTLRANVLTF
.,13,few,TRBJ2-7,TRBV28,TGTGCCAGCAGCCGGACACCAGCCTACGAGCAGTACTTC,CASSRTPAYEQYF
.,13,.,TRBJ2-5,TRBV2,TGTGCCAGCAAGGGCGAGACCCAAGAGACCCAGTACTTC,CASKGETQETQYF
.,13,few,TRBJ1-2,TRBV7-8,TGTGCCAGCGGCGAAAGTCGAAACTATGGCTACACCTTC,CASGESRNYGYTF
.,15,.,TRBJ2-7,TRBV4-1,TGCGCCAGCAGGAAGACGGGCGGGACCACCTACGAGCAGTACTTC,CASRKTGGTTYEQYF
.,15,.,TRBJ1-4,TRBV4-2,TGTGCCAGCAGCCACCAACAGGGTGGAGATGAAAAACTGTTTTTT,CASSHQQGGDEKLFF
.,11,.,TRBJ2-1,TRBV20-1,TGCAGTGCTCAGGCCTACAATGAGCAGTTCTTC,CSAQAYNEQFF
.,15,.,TRBJ2-7,TRBV9,TGTGCCAGCAGCGTAGCCACAGGTTCGCTCTACGAGCAGTACTTC,CASSVATGSLYEQYF
TRBD1,15,.,TRBJ2-3,TRBV19,TGTGCCAGTAGGAACAGGGGGCCTAGCACAGATACGCAGTATTTT,CASRNRGPSTDTQYF
.,13,once,TRBJ2-3,TRBV18,TGTGCCAGCTTGGAGACCATCACAGATACGCAGTATTTT,CASLETITDTQYF
.,14,.,TRBJ1-5,TRBV6-5,TGTGCCAGCAGCCCTGTCGGGGGGCGCCAGCCCCAGCATTTT,CASSPVGGRQPQHF
.,14,.,TRBJ1-2,TRBV28,TGTGCCAGCAGCGGAGACAGCGCGGGTTATGGCTACACCTTC,CASSGDSAGYGYTF
.,16,.,TRBJ1-3,TRBV23-1,TGCGCCAGCAGTCTCAATCCCGACGCCTCTGGAAACACCATATATTTT,CASSLNPDASGNTIYF
TRBD1,15,.,TRBJ2-7,TRBV11-3,TGTGCCAGCAGCAGATCCGGGACAGGGACCTACGAGCAGTACTTC,CASSRSGTGTYEQYF
.,15,few,TRBJ1-5,TRBV11-2,TGTGCCAGCAGCTTAGGGACAAATAGCAATCAGCCCCAGCATTTT,CASSLGTNSNQPQHF
TRBD1,15,once,TRBJ2-7,TRBV6-5,TGTGCCAGCAGACAGCCGGGACAGGGGGCGTCACAGCAGTACTTC,CASRQPGQGASQQYF
TRBD1,14,.,TRBJ2-7,TRBV19,TGTGCCAGTAGTGATTCCGGGACAGCATACGAGCAGTACTTC,CASSDSGTAYEQYF
.,18,.,TRBJ2-3,TRBV25-1,TGTGCCAGCAGCCAAACTCAAGGGGGGGCGGGGAGCACAGATACGCAGTATTTT,CASSQTQGGAGSTDTQYF